A selection of T cell receptor beta chains follows, all from one sample in a study of shared clonotypes between healthy human individuals. TCRdb keeps only in-frame clones here, not all; method: immunoSEQ multiplex PCR. The data hold approximately 810,000 clones, with 92% observed a single time. The sequenced sample consisted of naive CD8+ T cells sorted from blood. These receptors came from a man aged 30-40 years in good health. CDR3s include the opening cysteine and the closing phenylalanine or tryptophan. A D gene is named only where the DNA matches it firmly. Clone size is shown for a subset of rows, as once, few, many or a class of expanded clone.

j_gene	abundance	v_gene	d_gene	CDR3aa	CDR3nt
TRBJ2-1	.	TRBV28	TRBD2	CASSLEASGYNEQFF	TGTGCCAGCAGTTTAGAAGCTAGCGGATACAATGAGCAGTTCTTC
TRBJ2-5	once	TRBV14	.	CASSQVSGSETQYF	TGTGCCAGCAGCCAAGTCTCAGGGAGCGAGACCCAGTACTTC
TRBJ1-2	few	TRBV7-9	.	CASSSGVYGYTF	TGTGCCAGCAGTTCGGGGGTTTATGGCTACACCTTC
TRBJ1-1	.	TRBV27	.	CASSFRGHTEAFF	TGTGCCAGCAGTTTCCGGGGGCACACTGAAGCTTTCTTT
TRBJ2-1	.	TRBV7-9	.	CASSSPVGVSYNEQFF	TGTGCCAGCAGCTCCCCAGTCGGGGTTTCCTACAATGAGCAGTTCTTC
TRBJ2-3	.	TRBV7-2	.	CASSLLSVRVTDTQYF	TGTGCCAGCAGCTTATTGAGTGTCAGAGTCACAGATACGCAGTATTTT
TRBJ1-2	once	TRBV6-1	TRBD1	CASSVDWGTAYGYTF	TGTGCCAGCAGTGTCGATTGGGGGACAGCCTATGGCTACACCTTC
TRBJ1-1	once	TRBV9	.	CASSVEGLGTEAFF	TGTGCCAGCAGCGTAGAAGGGCTGGGCACTGAAGCTTTCTTT
TRBJ1-2	once	TRBV9	.	CASSGLDRSRGYGYTF	TGTGCCAGCAGCGGATTAGACAGATCTCGAGGGTATGGCTACACCTTC
TRBJ1-4	once	TRBV27	.	CASSSIGTFGPSDEKLFF	TGTGCCAGCAGTTCGATCGGGACTTTCGGCCCCTCGGATGAAAAACTGTTTTTT
TRBJ1-1	.	TRBV29-1	.	CSVPRENTEAFF	TGCAGCGTCCCTCGGGAGAACACTGAAGCTTTCTTT
TRBJ2-2	.	TRBV30	TRBD2	CAWRSLAATGELFF	TGTGCCTGGAGATCGCTAGCGGCTACCGGGGAGCTGTTTTTT
TRBJ2-5	.	TRBV7-6	.	CASSPKEETQYF	TGTGCCAGCAGCCCAAAGGAAGAGACCCAGTACTTC
TRBJ2-7	.	TRBV5-5	.	CASSWTVTYEQYF	TGTGCCAGCAGCTGGACAGTTACCTACGAGCAGTACTTC
TRBJ2-1	.	TRBV7-9	TRBD2	CASSPTTSGRYNEQFF	TGTGCCAGCAGCCCAACCACTAGCGGGCGCTACAATGAGCAGTTCTTC
TRBJ2-1	.	TRBV7-9	.	CASSPIRGQFF	TGTGCCAGCAGCCCTATCAGGGGGCAGTTCTTC
TRBJ1-5	.	TRBV28	.	CASSPLQINDQPQHF	TGTGCCAGCAGCCCCCTACAGATTAACGATCAGCCCCAGCATTTT
TRBJ2-7	.	TRBV4-1	.	CASSQEQAVTYEQYF	TGCGCCAGCAGCCAAGAACAGGCGGTAACCTACGAGCAGTACTTC
TRBJ2-2	.	TRBV29-1	.	CSVEFQGSTGELFF	TGCAGCGTTGAATTCCAGGGATCCACCGGGGAGCTGTTTTTT
TRBJ2-2	.	TRBV2	TRBD1	CATYSFGTENTGELFF	TGTGCCACCTACTCGTTCGGGACAGAGAACACCGGGGAGCTGTTTTTT